The 13 T cell receptor beta chains presented below share a single source sample, sequenced in a study of blood T cells in healthy people across ages. Alongside a J-beta primer mix, a sample-barcoded 5' primer served in a second PCR lasting about 6 to 11 cycles. TCRdb re-called the 5' RACE reads with MiXCR, one entry per CDR3 protein. The sample yields roughly 800,000 distinct CDR3 sequences, 20% to 25% seen once. The data were also submitted as part of a second study, on T cells of mothers and their children.

The material sequenced was blood. The receptors here all came from a boy aged 5-17 years in good health.

The V and J genes are TRBV19 and TRBJ2-5; the D call may be TRBD1 or TRBD2 (5 bases each). The CDR3 extends over 15 amino acids. Germline V gene lookup returns CDR1 LNHDA and CDR2 SQIVND (reference sequence). Trimming removed 5 bases from V and 3 bases from J, with 16 bases in between. The CDR3 sequence: CASSGQGPFEETQYF. Written as DNA, the CDR3 is TGTGCCAGTAGTGGCCAGGGACCGTTTGAAGAGACCCAGTACTTC.

This clonotype was seen a handful of times. This chain joins TRBV23-1 and TRBJ1-2, with 7 positions matching TRBD1. TRBV23-1 is an open reading frame, and its role is uncertain. The J segment lost 4 bases and the V segment lost 8 bases, leaving 22 bases of the junction unmatched. The CDR3 has 18 residues. CDR3 region: CASPSGMHLGQPGYGYTF. DNA of the CDR3: TGCGCCAGCCCGTCCGGGATGCACCTGGGACAGCCCGGCTATGGCTACACCTTC.

This rearrangement joins TRBV7-9 to TRBJ2-3; tentatively, D is TRBD2 (6 bases). This CDR3 is built from 14 residues. The V end was cut by 5 bases, the J end by 2 bases, with 11 bases between. Germline V CDR1 and CDR2: SEHNR, FQNEAQ (reference sequence). This CDR3 is CASSPRDFTDTQYF. The CDR3 bases are TGTGCCAGCAGCCCAAGGGACTTCACAGATACGCAGTATTTT.

This clonotype was seen only a few times. The gene calls are TRBV6-2 or TRBV6-3 and TRBJ1-1, with 7 nucleotides matching TRBD1. The germline V gene encodes CDR1 MNHEY and CDR2 SVGEGT. V gave up 2 bases and J gave up 2 bases; unmatched junction bases: 5. The CDR3 has 15 amino acids. The DNA of the CDR3 is TGTGCCAGCAGTTACGGTGGACAGGCCAACACTGAAGCTTTCTTT. This codes for CASSYGGQANTEAFF.

This clonotype turned up a few times. The J gene is TRBJ1-5, the V gene TRBV27; D unclear. Trimming pared 2 bases from V and 4 bases from J, leaving 12 bases between. The germline V gene has CDR1 MNHEY and CDR2 SMNVEV (reference sequence). CDR3 length equals 15 residues. As DNA, the CDR3 is TGTGCCAGCAGTTTAATGGCAGGAAATAATCAGCCCCAGCATTTT. It codes for CASSLMAGNNQPQHF.

The V call is TRBV5-8, the J call TRBJ2-1; 9 bases match TRBD2. Germline V lookup: CDR1 SGHTS, CDR2 YDEGEE. CDR3 length: 18 amino acids. J was trimmed by 1 base and V by 0 bases; bases with no gene match: 8. CDR3: CASSLATSSGASYNEQFF. In DNA form, the CDR3 reads TGTGCCAGCAGCTTGGCCACTTCTAGCGGGGCTTCCTACAATGAGCAGTTCTTC.

The V call is TRBV20-1, the J call TRBJ2-4; TRBD1 might be the D (6 bases). Between the trimmed V and J ends, which lost 5 bases and 11 bases, there was a span of 19 bases. The CDR3 contains 13 residues. From germline, CDR1 is DFQATT and CDR2 SNEGSKA (reference sequence). The CDR3, as DNA: TGCAGTGCTTCTGGGCAGGGGAATGAGGTTCAGTACTTC. Translated: CSASGQGNEVQYF.

This clonotype was counted between two and nine times. The V call is TRBV28, the J call TRBJ2-7; D call uncertain. The germline CDR1 and CDR2 sequences are MDHEN and SYDVKM. This CDR3 comprises 17 residues. Trimming left V 5 bases short and J 0 bases short, with 20 bases between. CDR3 residues: CASSPSSLVVSSYEQYF. The CDR3 coding sequence is TGTGCCAGCAGTCCCTCAAGCTTGGTAGTGAGCTCCTACGAGCAGTACTTC.

This clonotype was counted a few times. The chain carries TRBV11-2 and TRBJ1-1, with TRBD1 matching over 8 bases. CDR3 length: 13 amino acids. CDR1 is SGHAT, CDR2 FQNNGV, per germline. The junction had 5 bases not matched to a gene; V was cut back by 1 base and J by 10 bases. The CDR3 loop is CASSLGTGFRAFF. The CDR3 region has the DNA TGTGCCAGCAGCTTAGGGACAGGGTTTAGAGCTTTCTTT.

The sample holds a few counts of this clonotype. The rearrangement joins TRBV4-2 to TRBJ2-1; D unclear. CDR3 size: 13 residues. Trimming cost V 3 bases and J 4 bases, with 7 bases left between them. CDR1 is LGHNA and CDR2 is YNFKEQ in the germline V gene. DNA of the CDR3: TGTGCCAGCAGCCAGAACCTTTACAATGAGCAGTTCTTC. It is translated as CASSQNLYNEQFF.

This clonotype was picked up one time. The chain joins TRBV6-5 to TRBJ1-1; D unclear. Per germline, CDR1 MNHEY and CDR2 SVGAGI. The CDR3 has 15 residues. The V gene lost 2 bases and the J gene lost 5 bases, with 15 bases spanning the gap. The CDR3 loop is CASSYGRQAVTEAFF. The CDR3 region has the DNA TGTGCCAGCAGTTACGGACGCCAGGCCGTGACTGAAGCTTTCTTT.

CDR3 DNA sequence: TGTGCCAGCAGCTTAGATACGTACCTCGGTAGTACTGAAGCTTTCTTT. Protein: CASSLDTYLGSTEAFF. This chain links TRBV7-2 with TRBJ1-1; D call uncertain. Trimming stripped 1 base from V and 5 bases from J, with 17 bases between. The CDR3 has 16 residues. The germline CDR1 and CDR2 sequences are SGHTA and FQGNSA.

The table lists this clonotype with a few counts. V usage is TRBV7-9 and J usage is TRBJ2-1; 8 bases are a match to TRBD2. The CDR3 has 16 residues. The germline V gene encodes CDR1 SEHNR and CDR2 FQNEAQ (reference sequence). Losses at the gene ends were 5 bases for V and 5 bases for J; bases not matched to a gene: 11. The CDR3 DNA sequence: TGTGCCAGCAGCAGACTTAGCGGGGTGGTTAACAATGAGCAGTTCTTC. Residues: CASSRLSGVVNNEQFF.